These 8 T cell receptor beta chains were sequenced from one sample in a study of blood T cell repertoires in COVID-19. Measured with immunoSEQ multiplex PCR; TCRdb has only the in-frame clones, and not every one. Of roughly 150,000 clones listed, over 70% are singletons. Input material: PBMCs or T cells enriched from blood (not recorded which). All receptors come from a woman aged 60 to 75 who had recovered from COVID-19.

V and J are TRBV5-4 and TRBJ2-7; 8 bases are a match to TRBD1. There are 12 residues in the CDR3. Germline CDR1 reads SGHNT; CDR2 reads YYREEE (reference sequence). V shed 3 bases, J shed 4 bases, and the junction held 0 bases outside the gene matches. The CDR3 is CASSWTGYEQYF. CDR3 bases: TGTGCCAGCAGCTGGACAGGGTACGAGCAGTACTTC.

The rearrangement joins TRBV21-1 to TRBJ2-7; TRBD1 reflects the table's D call only, with no check against the DNA. TRBV21-1 is assigned pseudogene status. This CDR3 comprises 14 residues. The CDR3 DNA sequence: TGTGCCAGCACCAACAGGGGGCGCCGGTACGAGCAGTACTTC. It codes for CASTNRGRRYEQYF.

In this sample, this clone turned up a few times. The gene calls are TRBV4-1 and TRBJ1-5, with a tentative D call TRBD1 (6 bases). CDR3 length equals 13 residues. V lost 6 bases and J lost 4, with 10 bases in between. From germline, CDR1 is MGHRA and CDR2 YSYEKL. As DNA, the CDR3 is TGCGCCAGCAGAGGGACACCTAATCAGCCCCAGCATTTT. As protein: CASRGTPNQPQHF.

This clone has only a few counts. The rearrangement uses TRBV19 and TRBJ1-5; 7 nucleotides line up with TRBD1. J lost 6 bases, V lost 9 bases, and 14 bases had no gene match. CDR3 length: 15 amino acids. CDR1 and CDR2 (germline): LNHDA, SQIVND (reference sequence). CDR3: CASISKTGKGQPQHF. The CDR3 nucleotides read TGTGCCAGCATCTCCAAGACAGGGAAGGGTCAGCCCCAGCATTTT.

CDR3 in DNA: TGTGCCAGCAGCAATCTAGGCCGGGAGGACTATGGCTACACCTTC. Translated, it gives CASSNLGREDYGYTF. The chain has TRBV4-2 and TRBJ1-2; D gene ambiguous. Germline V gene sequence: CDR1 LGHNA, CDR2 YNFKEQ. This CDR3 is built from 15 residues. Trimming cost V 5 bases and J 3 bases, with 16 bases left between them.

This clone was observed a handful of times. The chain employs TRBV6-5 and TRBJ1-2, with a tentative D call TRBD1 (6 bases). Germline V gene sequence: CDR1 MNHEY, CDR2 SVGAGI. The CDR3 is made up of 14 amino acids. V was shortened by 7 bases and J by 2 bases, with 14 bases between the two germline ends. CDR3 in amino acids: CASIFGQLNYGYTF. CDR3 coding DNA: TGTGCCAGCATCTTTGGACAGCTCAACTATGGCTACACCTTC.

The chain uses TRBV7-8 and TRBJ2-7, with D perhaps TRBD1 (6 bases). Trimming shortened V by 5 bases and J by 0 bases, and 14 bases separated the two germline ends. The CDR3 sequence is 15 residues long. From germline, CDR1 is SGHVS and CDR2 FQNEAQ. CDR3 DNA: TGTGCCAGCAGCCCAGGGGTTGGGGCCTCCTACGAGCAGTACTTC. Protein sequence: CASSPGVGASYEQYF.

V usage is TRBV19 and J usage is TRBJ1-1; D unclear. The CDR3 runs to 15 residues. The V end lost 4 bases, the J end lost 0 bases, and 12 bases lay between the germline ends. From germline, CDR1 is LNHDA and CDR2 SQIVND (reference sequence). The CDR3 region has the DNA TGTGCCAGTAGTAGGATCGAGGGCCTGAACACTGAAGCTTTCTTT. This translates into CASSRIEGLNTEAFF.